This paragraph reports one T cell receptor (beta chain). This CDR3 has 18 residues. The data originate from a study of control samples from healthy donors and cancer patients. The repertoire was sequenced with immunoSEQ multiplex PCR; TCRdb's copy has only in-frame clones and lacks some. The table has some 150,000 clones, around 90% seen once. The clonotype comes from a young man in good health. This chain connects TRBV21-1 to TRBJ2-5; the table calls TRBD1, which could not be checked here. TRBV21-1 is listed as a pseudogene. The sequenced sample was blood. The CDR3 protein is CASSKALLRGPDGETQYF. CDR3 nucleotide sequence: TGTGCCAGCAGCAAAGCGCTTTTGAGGGGGCCCGATGGAGAGACCCAGTACTTC.